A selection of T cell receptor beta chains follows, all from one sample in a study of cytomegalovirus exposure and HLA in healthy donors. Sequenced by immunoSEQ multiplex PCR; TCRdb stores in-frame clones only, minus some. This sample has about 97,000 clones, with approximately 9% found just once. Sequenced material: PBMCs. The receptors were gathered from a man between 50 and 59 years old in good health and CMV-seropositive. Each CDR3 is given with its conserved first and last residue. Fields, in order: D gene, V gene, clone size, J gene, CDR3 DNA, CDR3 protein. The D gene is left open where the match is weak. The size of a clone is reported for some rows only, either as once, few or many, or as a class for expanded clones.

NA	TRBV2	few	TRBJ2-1	TGTGCCAGCAGTGAAGTGGCTAGCCAAGTCAGTGGGTTCTTC	CASSEVASQVSGFF
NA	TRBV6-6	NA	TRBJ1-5	TGTGCCAGCAATCACGGGTGGCAGGGGAATCAGCCCCAGCATTTT	CASNHGWQGNQPQHF
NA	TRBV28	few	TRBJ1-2	TGTGCCAGCAGTTTCCCGATAGAGGGCTACACCTTC	CASSFPIEGYTF
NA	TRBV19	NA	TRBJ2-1	TGTGCCAGTAGTATAGGCGGACAGAGCGAATACAATGAGCAGTTCTTC	CASSIGGQSEYNEQFF
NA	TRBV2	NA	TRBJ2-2	TGTGCCAGCAGTCGGGGGAACACCGGGGAGCTGTTTTTT	CASSRGNTGELFF
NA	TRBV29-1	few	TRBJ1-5	TGCAGCGCCGGGGACTTTAGCAATCAGCCCCAGCATTTT	CSAGDFSNQPQHF
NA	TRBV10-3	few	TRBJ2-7	TGTGCCATCAGCCAGCAGGGGGGCTCAAACGAGCAGTACTTC	CAISQQGGSNEQYF
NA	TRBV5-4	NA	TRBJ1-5	TGTGCCAGCAGCTTGGATAGGGGTGTGAACCAGCCCCAGCATTTT	CASSLDRGVNQPQHF
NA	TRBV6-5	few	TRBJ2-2	TGTGCCAGCAGTCCCGGTACTAGCAGCACCGGGGAGCTGTTTTTT	CASSPGTSSTGELFF
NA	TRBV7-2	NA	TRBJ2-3	TGTGCCAGCATCCCTACAGGGACTATTGATACGCAGTATTTT	CASIPTGTIDTQYF
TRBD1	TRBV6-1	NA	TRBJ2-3	TGTGCCAGCAGCGGACAGGGAATAGATACGCAGTATTTT	CASSGQGIDTQYF
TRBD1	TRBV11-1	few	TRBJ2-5	TGTGCCAGCAGCGTAACGACGGACAGGCAAGAGACCCAGTACTTC	CASSVTTDRQETQYF
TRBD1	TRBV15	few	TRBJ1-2	TGTGCCACCAGCAGAGACGGAGGGGGCCACGGCTACACCTTC	CATSRDGGGHGYTF
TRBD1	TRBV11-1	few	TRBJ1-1	TGTGCCAGCAGCTTAGGGGGGACAGGCTTGAACACTGAAGCTTTCTTT	CASSLGGTGLNTEAFF
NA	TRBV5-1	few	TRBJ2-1	TGCGCCAGCAGCCAAACGGTTAGCTCCTACAATGAGCAGTTCTTC	CASSQTVSSYNEQFF
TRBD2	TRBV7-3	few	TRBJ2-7	TGTGCCAGCAGCTTAACGGCGCGGGAGAGGCACGAGCAGTACTTC	CASSLTARERHEQYF
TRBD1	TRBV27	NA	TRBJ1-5	TGTGCCAGCAGTTCCGGGACAGGGGGCAATCAGCCCCAGCATTTT	CASSSGTGGNQPQHF
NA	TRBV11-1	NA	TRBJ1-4	TGTGCCAGCAGCCACCGCCGGACAGCAACTAATGAAAAACTGTTTTTT	CASSHRRTATNEKLFF
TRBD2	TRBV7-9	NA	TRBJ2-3	TGTGCCAGCAGCTTGCGGACTAGCCGCACAGATACGCAGTATTTT	CASSLRTSRTDTQYF
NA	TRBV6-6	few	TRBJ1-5	TGTGCCAGCAGTCCCCCGGGGTATAGCAATCAGCCCCAGCATTTT	CASSPPGYSNQPQHF
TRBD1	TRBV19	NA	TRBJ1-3	TGTGCCAGTAGCCCCGGACAGGGAAGAAACACCATATATTTT	CASSPGQGRNTIYF
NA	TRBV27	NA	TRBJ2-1	TGTGCCAGCAGTATTACTAGCACCTCCTACAATGAGCAGTTCTTC	CASSITSTSYNEQFF
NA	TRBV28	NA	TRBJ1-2	TGTGCCAGCAGTTTAAGCCGGTCTTATCCCACCTTTCCCTATGGCTACACCTTC	CASSLSRSYPTFPYGYTF
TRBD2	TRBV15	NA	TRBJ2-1	TGTGCCACCAGCAGAGAAGCGGGCGGGGGTGAGCAGTTCTTC	CATSREAGGGEQFF
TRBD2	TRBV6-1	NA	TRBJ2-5	TGTGCCAGCAGAACCGGGACTAGAATCGTCGAGACCCAGTACTTC	CASRTGTRIVETQYF
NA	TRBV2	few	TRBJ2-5	TGTGCCAGCAATTCCGGACAAGGAGGGTACCAAGAGACCCAGTACTTC	CASNSGQGGYQETQYF
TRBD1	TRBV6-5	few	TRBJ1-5	TGTGCCAGCAGTTACTCGGGACAGGGTGATCAGCCCCAGCATTTT	CASSYSGQGDQPQHF
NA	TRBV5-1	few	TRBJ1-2	TGCGCCAGCAGCTTGGGGACGGGGGATTTCGGCGGCTACACCTTC	CASSLGTGDFGGYTF
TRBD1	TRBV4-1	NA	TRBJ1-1	TGCGCCAGCAGCCAAGAATTGGGACAGGGGACGTACGCTGAAGCTTTCTTT	CASSQELGQGTYAEAFF
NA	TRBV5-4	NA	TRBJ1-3	TGTGCCAGCAGCAACAGGGTGACGGGAAACACCATATATTTT	CASSNRVTGNTIYF
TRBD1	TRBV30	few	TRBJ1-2	TGTGCCTGTGATCGACAGGGTCTCTATGGCTACACCTTC	CACDRQGLYGYTF
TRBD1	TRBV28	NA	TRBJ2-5	TGTGCCAGCAGTCCCGGACAGGGGACGTATCAAGAGACCCAGTACTTC	CASSPGQGTYQETQYF
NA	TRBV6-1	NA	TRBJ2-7	TGTGCCAGCAGTACAGGGCCCTACGAGCAGTACTTC	CASSTGPYEQYF
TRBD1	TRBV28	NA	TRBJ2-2	TGTGCCAGCAGGCACCCGGGACAGGGAGGCGGGGAGCTGTTTTTT	CASRHPGQGGGELFF
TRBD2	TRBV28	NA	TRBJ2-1	TGTGCCAGCAGTTCGTTTAGCGGGAGCTCCTACAATGAGCAGTTCTTC	CASSSFSGSSYNEQFF
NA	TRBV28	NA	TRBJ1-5	TGTGCCAGCAGCCTAGTGCGCAATCAGCCCCAGCATTTT	CASSLVRNQPQHF
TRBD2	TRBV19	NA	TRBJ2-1	TGTGCCAGTAGAGTTCATAGCGGGAGGGCCGGAGACAATGAGCAGTTCTTC	CASRVHSGRAGDNEQFF
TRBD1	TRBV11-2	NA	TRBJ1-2	TGTGCCAGCAGCTCTGGACAGGGGGGGGGCTACACCTTC	CASSSGQGGGYTF
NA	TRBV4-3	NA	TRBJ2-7	TGCGCCAGCCGCCAAGACCGGGACTTAAGAGGCGAGCAGTACTTC	CASRQDRDLRGEQYF
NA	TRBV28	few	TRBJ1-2	TGTGCCAGCAGTTTGCTGACCCACAGTGTTTATGGCTACACCTTC	CASSLLTHSVYGYTF
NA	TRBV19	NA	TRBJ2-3	TGTGCCAGCGGAACGGGAGCTGGAGATACGCAGTATTTT	CASGTGAGDTQYF
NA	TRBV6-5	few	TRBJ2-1	TGTGCCAGCAGTTACTCCAGTGTCTACAATGAGCAGTTCTTC	CASSYSSVYNEQFF
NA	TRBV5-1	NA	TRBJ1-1	TGCGCCAGCAGCGTGGGTCGGGGGGTCGGGGCCACTGAAGCTTTCTTT	CASSVGRGVGATEAFF
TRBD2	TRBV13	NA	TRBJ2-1	TGTGCCAGCAGCCTAACTAGCGGGAGTTTGAATGAGCAGTTCTTC	CASSLTSGSLNEQFF
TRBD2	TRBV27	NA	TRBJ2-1	TGTGCCAGCAGTGCGCCACGAGGGAGGGCCTCCAATGAGCAGTTCTTC	CASSAPRGRASNEQFF
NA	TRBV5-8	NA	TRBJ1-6	TGTGCCAGCAGCTTCCCGAATTCACCCCTCCACTTT	CASSFPNSPLHF
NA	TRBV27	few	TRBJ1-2	TGTGCCAGCAGTTTAGGGGGCGAAGGCTATGGCTACACCTTC	CASSLGGEGYGYTF
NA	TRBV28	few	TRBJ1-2	TGTGCCAGCAGTTTTCGGGGTTTTGGTGGCTACACCTTC	CASSFRGFGGYTF
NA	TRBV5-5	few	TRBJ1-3	TGTGCCAGCAGCTTGTCTGGCTGGGTGGAGAGGGGAAACACCATATATTTT	CASSLSGWVERGNTIYF
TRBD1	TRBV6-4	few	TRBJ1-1	TGTGCCAGCAGTCGGGACAGAAACACTGAAGCTTTCTTT	CASSRDRNTEAFF